Below are 2 T cell receptor beta chains sequenced from a single sample in a study of PD-1 blockade in classical Hodgkin lymphoma (dated by TCRdb to the early 2020s). Preparation of the library involved the immunoSEQ multiplex PCR assay. The table was pulled from immuneACCESS by TCRdb, which kept in-frame rearrangements only. Such tables lose some clones; where checked, under half of the loss comes from unresolved V genes, and the rest has no known cause. This sample has around 7,500 clones in its table, and around 79% of those were observed once. The ten top clones hold roughly 35% of the sample. The time point label corresponds to: cycle 2 day 1 (C2D1) of nivolumab. Relapse after autologous stem cell transplantation had occurred in all trial patients, and cohorts A, B and C were distinguished by prior brentuximab vedotin exposure. Material: peripheral blood mononuclear cells (PBMCs), obtained before the second cycle of nivolumab. The receptors here all came from a human donor with classical Hodgkin lymphoma.

V and J are TRBV19 and TRBJ2-4; 7 nucleotides line up with TRBD2. The V gene end was trimmed by 5 bases and the J gene end by 2 bases; junction bases not matched to a gene: 12. The V gene's germline CDR1 is LNHDA and CDR2 SQIVND (reference sequence). CDR3 size: 17 residues. The chain's CDR3 is CASSPTSGTTSKNIQYF. CDR3 bases: TGTGCCAGTAGTCCGACCTCCGGGACTACGTCCAAAAACATTCAGTACTTC.

The rearrangement joins TRBV7-6 to TRBJ2-3; 10 bases agree with TRBD1. Germline CDR1 is SGHVS and CDR2 is FNYEAQ. V lost 4 bases, J lost 5 bases, and 9 bases stayed unmatched. The CDR3 is 16 residues long. The CDR3 loop is CASSSSGTGEGDTQYF. For the CDR3, the DNA is TGTGCCAGCAGCTCCTCCGGGACAGGGGAGGGAGATACGCAGTATTTT.